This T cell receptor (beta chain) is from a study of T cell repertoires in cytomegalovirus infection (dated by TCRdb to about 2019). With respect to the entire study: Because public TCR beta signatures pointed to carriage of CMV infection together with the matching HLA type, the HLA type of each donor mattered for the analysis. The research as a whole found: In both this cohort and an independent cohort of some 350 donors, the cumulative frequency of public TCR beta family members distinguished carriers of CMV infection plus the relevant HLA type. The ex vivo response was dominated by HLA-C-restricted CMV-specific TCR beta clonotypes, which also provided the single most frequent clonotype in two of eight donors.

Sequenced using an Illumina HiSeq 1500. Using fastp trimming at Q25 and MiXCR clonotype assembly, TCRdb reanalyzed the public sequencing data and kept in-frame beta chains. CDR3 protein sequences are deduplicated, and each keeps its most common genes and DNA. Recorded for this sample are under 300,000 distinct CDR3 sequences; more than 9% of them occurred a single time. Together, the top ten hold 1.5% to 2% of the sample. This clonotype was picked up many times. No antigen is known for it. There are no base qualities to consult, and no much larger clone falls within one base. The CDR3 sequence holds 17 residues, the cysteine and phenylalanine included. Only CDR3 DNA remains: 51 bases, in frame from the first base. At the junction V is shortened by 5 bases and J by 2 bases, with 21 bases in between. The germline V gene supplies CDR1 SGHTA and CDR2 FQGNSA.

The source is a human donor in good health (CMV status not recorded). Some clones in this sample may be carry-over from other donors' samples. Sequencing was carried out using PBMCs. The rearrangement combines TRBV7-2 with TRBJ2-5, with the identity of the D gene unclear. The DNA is TGTGCCAGCAGCCCCCTGTTTGATGGGCCTTTACAAGAGACCCAGTACTTC. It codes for CASSPLFDGPLQETQYF.